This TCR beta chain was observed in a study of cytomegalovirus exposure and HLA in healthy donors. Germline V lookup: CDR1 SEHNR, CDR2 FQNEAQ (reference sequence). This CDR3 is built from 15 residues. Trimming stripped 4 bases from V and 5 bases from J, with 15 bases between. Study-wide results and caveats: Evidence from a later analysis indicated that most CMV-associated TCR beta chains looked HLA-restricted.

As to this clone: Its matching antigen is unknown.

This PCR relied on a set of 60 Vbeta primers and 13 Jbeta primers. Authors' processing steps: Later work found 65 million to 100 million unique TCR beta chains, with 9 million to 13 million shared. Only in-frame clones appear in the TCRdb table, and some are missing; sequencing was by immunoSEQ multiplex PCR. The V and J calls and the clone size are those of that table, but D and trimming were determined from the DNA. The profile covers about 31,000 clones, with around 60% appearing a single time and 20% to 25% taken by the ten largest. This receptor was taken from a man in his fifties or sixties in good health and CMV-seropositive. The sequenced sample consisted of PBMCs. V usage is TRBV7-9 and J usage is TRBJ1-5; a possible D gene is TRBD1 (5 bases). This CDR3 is CASSSLGGIDQPQHF. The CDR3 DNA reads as TGTGCCAGCAGCTCGCTTGGGGGGATCGATCAGCCCCAGCATTTT.